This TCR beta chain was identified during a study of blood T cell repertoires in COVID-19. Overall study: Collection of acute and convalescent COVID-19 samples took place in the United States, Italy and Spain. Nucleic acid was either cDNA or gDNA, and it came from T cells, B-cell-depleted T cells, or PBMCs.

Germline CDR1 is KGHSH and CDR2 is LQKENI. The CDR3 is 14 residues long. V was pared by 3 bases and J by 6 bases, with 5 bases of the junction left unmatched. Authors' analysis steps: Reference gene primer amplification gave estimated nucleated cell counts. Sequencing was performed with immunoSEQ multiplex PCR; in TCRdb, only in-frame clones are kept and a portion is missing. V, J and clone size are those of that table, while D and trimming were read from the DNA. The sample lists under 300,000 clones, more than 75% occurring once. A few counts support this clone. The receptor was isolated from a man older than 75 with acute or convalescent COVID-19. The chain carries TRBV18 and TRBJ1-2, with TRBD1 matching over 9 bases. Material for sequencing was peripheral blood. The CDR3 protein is CASSPRTGDNGYTF. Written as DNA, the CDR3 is TGTGCCAGCTCACCCCGGACAGGGGATAATGGCTACACCTTC. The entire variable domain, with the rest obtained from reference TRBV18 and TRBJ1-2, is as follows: NAGVMQNPRHLVRRRGQEARLRCSPMKGHSHVYWYRQLPEEGLKFMVYLQKENIIDESGMPKERFSAEFPKEGPSILRIQQVVRGDSAAYFCASSPRTGDNGYTFGSGTRLTVV.